This T cell receptor (beta chain) was found in a study of cytomegalovirus exposure and HLA in healthy donors (dated by TCRdb to the late 2010s). About the study as a whole: According to an earlier analysis of a few hundred of the donors, some 180 million T cells yielded over 100 million unique TCR beta sequences and roughly 280 Gb of sequence data. Typing coverage differed by locus: A, B, C, DRB1 and DQB1 were typed in roughly 629-630 donors, DQA1 in 500 to 550, DPA1 in nearly 610, and DPB1 in 472. Class I and class II HLA loci were covered by the typing at four-digit resolution. To predict cytomegalovirus infection status, the study brought together high-throughput TCR immunosequencing, statistical association of individual TCRs with disease status, and machine learning. Approximately 300 gigabases of sequencing data and roughly 80 million unique TCR sequences made up an early release that covered several hundred HLA-typed donors. An earlier analysis of 500 to 750 of the donors applied high-throughput TCR beta sequencing to assess whether each TCR beta V gene segment acted as functional or pseudogenic. Among under 450 genotyped donors of the cohort, an average of around 240,000 unique TCR beta nucleotide sequences were sequenced per donor, roughly 18% of them non-productive. Genome-wide SNP genotypes for about three fifths of the roughly 670 donors were used in a later genetic analysis, which treated that subset as a discovery cohort. Of the roughly 400 genotyped donors, approximately 80% fell in the genetic ancestry cluster associated with self-reported Caucasian donors. Donor age, sex, ethnicity and CMV serostatus were compiled together with the repertoire data. Roughly five DR-DQ haplotypes were treated as single units for association and clustering because of strong linkage in the cohort. A separate validation cohort of approximately 130 different subjects was used in addition to the roughly 720-subject first cohort. The later analysis used no new phenotypic data to find candidate immune exposures, relying instead on TCR beta sequences and their occurrence across donors. The aim of the study was to test whether cataloging public T cell receptors could identify signatures of past pathogen exposure. To study patterns of TCR occurrence, a later analysis re-analyzed previously published TCR beta repertoires from just over 650 donors and added high-resolution HLA genotyping. Every discovery cohort repertoire had been produced on one sequencing platform. The study used immunosequencing to profile the T cell repertoires of around 600 subjects and linked those repertoires to cytomegalovirus serostatus.

Libraries were constructed by the immunoSEQ multiplex PCR assay. A mixture of 60 forward primers for TCR Vbeta segments and 13 reverse primers for TCR Jbeta segments was used in the multiplex PCR. A multiplex PCR assay on genomic DNA amplified the CDR3 region of rearranged TCR beta genes. On the Illumina HiSeq System, the amplified TCR beta libraries were sequenced as 87-base-pair reads. The authors processed their data as follows. A later analysis tallied around 87 million unique TCR beta chains across the 550 to 850 repertoires, and around 10 million of those chains were shared by two or more donors. Raw reads were error-corrected and collapsed into unique sequences with a nearest-neighbor algorithm that merged closely related sequences to remove PCR and sequencing errors. CDR3 sequences were aligned to IMGT reference sequences to assign V, D and J gene segments. For a sequence to be retained, at least a six-nucleotide match to both a V gene segment and a J gene segment was required. A rearrangement was called productive if the CDR3 had no stop codons and remained in frame with V and J, and every other rearrangement was called non-productive. CDR3 was defined by IMGT convention, running from the second conserved V-encoded cysteine to the conserved J-encoded phenylalanine. Sequences without an unambiguous match to a single V gene segment were excluded from the earlier analysis of over 500 of the donors. An earlier analysis of around 600 of the donors classified V segments as functional when productive rearrangements were above 56.7% and as segregating when the standard deviation between donors was above 5%. A statistical classification framework was built for diagnosing cytomegalovirus status from the catalog of TCR beta chain sequences. A later analysis assigned V and J genes by comparing TCR nucleotide sequences with IMGT/GENE-DB human TR gene sequences. In a later analysis, CDR3 sequences and most-parsimonious VDJ recombination scenarios were assigned using the TCRdist pipeline. In a later analysis, each TCR beta chain was defined by its CDR3 amino acid sequence together with its V-gene family, and reads lacking a unique V-gene family were excluded. To address suspected cross-contamination and a sequencing artifact, a later analysis removed over 500 highly shared, low-generation-probability nucleotide sequences. A later analysis calculated a clonal expansion index for each public chain from normalized within-repertoire ranks of inferred template counts. In a later analysis, generation probabilities were computed with a VDJ recombination model fitted to out-of-frame rearrangements, and the resulting probabilities were checked against IGoR. In a later analysis, TCR-TCR, TCR-HLA and TCR-CMV co-occurrence was scored with hypergeometric tests, and a repertoire-size bias correction was applied to TCR pairs. To estimate false discovery rates, a later analysis permuted the HLA or CMV assignments 20 times. In a later analysis, co-occurring TCRs were grouped with DBSCAN, and TCRdist sequence similarity was added when clustering was performed within HLA-allele-positive subsets. For co-occurrence clustering, repertoires with fewer than 30,000 or more than 120,000 public chains were excluded, along with about five repertoires with anomalous nucleotide sharing. Sourced from immuneACCESS, this table was stored by TCRdb with only in-frame sequences that have V and J called. A share of the clones is absent; for the studies checked, an unresolved V gene accounts for under half, and the remainder has no known explanation. The DNA gave D and trimming, while V, J and clone size come from that table. The sample has 150,000 to 200,000 clones on record, approximately 80% of them singletons. Jointly, the top ten make up approximately 2.2% of the sample.

The CDR3 goes from the cysteine to the phenylalanine over 18 residues. Left in the record is the CDR3 DNA by itself, 54 bases read in frame from the first base. V drops 0 bases and J drops 0 bases, leaving 17 bases in between. Reading the germline V gene (reference sequence) gives CDR1 SGHKS and CDR2 YYEKEE. General study outcomes and caveats: In a later analysis, HLA-associated TCR beta chains were found to be more clonally expanded and to have lower generation probabilities than equally common non-associated chains. A further reported finding was that TCR beta sequences accurately predicted the HLA-A and HLA-B alleles for most subjects in the first cohort. The classifier was reported to diagnose cytomegalovirus status with high specificity and sensitivity in both the original cohort and the validation cohort. V-gene and J-gene trimming of TCR beta chains was associated with a missense DCLRE1C variant in a later genetic analysis, and the association was replicated in an independent cohort. The earlier analysis of approximately 560 of the donors excluded seventeen rarely observed V segments, including chromosome 9 orphons, because counts were too low. CMV serostatus was the only immune exposure information available for the cohort. Most CMV-associated TCR beta chains appeared to be HLA-restricted in a later analysis, and the HLA associations seemed to be driven largely by CMV exposure. Compared with the approximately 670-donor mean, donors in an Asian-associated ancestry cluster had fewer N-insertions in productive TCRs, according to a later genetic analysis. Most TCR sequences were observed very rarely across donors, whereas some public TCRs were present in many individuals. In this cohort, only TCR beta chains were sequenced, and detectable features were limited by the absence of alpha or paired-chain data. When HLA alleles, especially DR and DQ, strongly co-occurred, TCR associations were difficult to assign to individual alleles. In vitro tests confirmed that a few of the cytomegalovirus-associated TCR beta chains recognize cytomegalovirus antigens. A cluster of highly shared sequence variants was judged likely to be a technical artifact of the sequencing pipeline. The study gave a list of under 200 TCR beta chains associated with cytomegalovirus. Because the 87-base-pair reads could not distinguish some IMGT-functional V segments, including TRBV6-2 and TRBV6-3, those segments were excluded. An earlier analysis of several hundred of the donors showed that most TCR beta V segments appeared in productive rearrangements either about 87% or about 30% of the time, which broadly matched IMGT annotations. Several of the top co-occurrence clusters appeared to be linked to parvovirus B19, influenza, CMV and Epstein-Barr virus, according to a later analysis. Because some donors lacked HLA typing at each locus, the association tests relied only on the typed subset. Correlated functional status among segregating V segments might be attributable to linkage disequilibrium, but an unknown experimental factor could not be ruled out. In a later analysis, the rate of TCR association differed among HLA loci, with DRB1 alleles having the most associated TCRs and HLA-C alleles having the fewest. It was suggested by the authors that the approach could potentially be generalized to other disease states and immunological phenotypes. A later analysis associated 15,000 or so TCR beta sequences with specific HLA alleles at a false discovery rate of 0.05. Roughly uniform sequencing depth across donors was assumed in presence/absence analyses, although this assumption may not hold.

Concerning this clone itself: Its antigen is currently not known. Per-base quality was not reported, and no clone a single base away is much larger than it.

The cohort comprised under 700 healthy bone marrow donors. At the time of sampling, every cohort member was nominally healthy, though immune exposures that went unrecorded were likely present. The donor was CMV seronegative and belonged to the group of 380 or so seronegative cohort members. Every donor gave a peripheral blood sample, and the peripheral blood mononuclear cells from that sample were used for TCR beta sequencing. The Qiagen DNeasy Blood Extraction Kit was used to extract genomic DNA from the blood cell samples. This sequence uses TRBV5-5 and TRBJ2-3; TRBD2 is perhaps the D gene, given 5 matching bases. The source material was PBMCs. The source of this sequence is a woman aged 45-65 years in good health and CMV-seronegative. The CDR3 corresponds to CASSLVSGLGVSTDTQYF. The DNA is as follows: TGTGCCAGCAGCTTGGTATCAGGCCTCGGGGTTAGCACAGATACGCAGTATTTT.